Listed here are 27 T cell receptor beta chains from one sample, sequenced in a study of cytomegalovirus exposure and HLA in healthy donors. With 60 Vbeta and 13 Jbeta primers, the PCR was carried out. Sequencing was performed with immunoSEQ multiplex PCR; in TCRdb, only in-frame clones are kept and a portion is missing. The sample lists 100,000 to 150,000 clones; roughly four fifths were seen once. The specimen was PBMCs. The origin of the receptors is a male donor in good health and CMV-seropositive.

This clone was seen just once. The CDR3 nucleotides are TGTGCCAGCAGCCAACTTACCGGCACAGATACGCAGTATTTT. Its translation: CASSQLTGTDTQYF. The chain joins TRBV7-3 to TRBJ2-3; D gene uncertain. CDR1 is SGHTA, CDR2 FQGTGA, per germline. This CDR3 has 14 residues. V was pared by 5 bases and J by 1 base, with 10 bases between.

The V and J genes are TRBV28 and TRBJ1-1; 8 bases fit TRBD1. There are 16 residues in the CDR3. Germline lookup yields CDR1 MDHEN and CDR2 SYDVKM. The J segment lost 0 bases and the V segment lost 4 bases, leaving 7 bases of the junction unmatched. The CDR3 here is CASSSWTGPLNTEAFF. As DNA, the CDR3 is TGTGCCAGCAGTTCTTGGACAGGGCCATTGAACACTGAAGCTTTCTTT.

The chain is built from TRBV11-2 and TRBJ2-4; 11 positions agree with TRBD2. This CDR3 has 18 amino acids. The V gene end was trimmed by 5 bases and the J gene end by 0 bases; junction bases not matched to a gene: 9. Germline V gives CDR1 SGHAT, CDR2 FQNNGV. The CDR3, as DNA: TGTGCCAGCAGCAAGACTAGCGGGGCCCTTCTAGCCAAAAACATTCAGTACTTC. Translated, it gives CASSKTSGALLAKNIQYF.

The chain joins TRBV7-2 to TRBJ2-3, with 12 bases fitting TRBD2. This CDR3 is 18 amino acids long. CDR1 SGHTA and CDR2 FQGNSA come from the germline V gene. V gave up 5 bases and J gave up 2 bases; unmatched junction bases: 11. CDR3 sequence: CASSAGLAGAALTDTQYF. The CDR3 nucleotides are TGTGCCAGCAGCGCGGGACTAGCGGGCGCCGCCCTCACAGATACGCAGTATTTT.

Here the CDR3 reads CASSRPGLAGTTQYF. Written as DNA, the CDR3 is TGTGCCAGCAGCCGACCCGGACTAGCGGGAACCACGCAGTATTTT. The chain employs TRBV7-2 and TRBJ2-3, with 12 nucleotides matching TRBD2. This CDR3 comprises 15 residues. Looked up from germline, CDR1 is SGHTA and CDR2 is FQGNSA. Trimming removed 5 bases from V and 9 bases from J; junction bases left unmatched: 9.

This clone has a handful of counts. The chain recombines TRBV5-6 with TRBJ1-4; D is possibly TRBD1 (6 bases). The length of the CDR3 is 14 residues. Trimming shortened V by 0 bases and J by 8 bases, and 11 bases separated the two germline ends. Germline V gene data show CDR1 as SGHDT and CDR2 as YYEEEE. Here the CDR3 reads CASSLAGVREKLFF. CDR3 bases: TGTGCCAGCAGCTTGGCAGGGGTTAGGGAAAAACTGTTTTTT.

The chain uses TRBV10-3 and TRBJ2-1; tentative D call: TRBD2 (5 bases). This CDR3 region has 14 residues. The germline V gene encodes CDR1 ENHRY and CDR2 SYGVKD. The V and J ends lost 3 bases and 1 base respectively, with 7 bases between them. The CDR3 sequence is CAISDGISYNEQFF. The CDR3 DNA is TGTGCCATCAGTGACGGGATATCCTACAATGAGCAGTTCTTC.

The V gene is TRBV28, the J gene TRBJ2-3; 11 bases line up with TRBD1. The CDR3 covers 14 residues. After removal of 6 bases from V and 4 bases from J, the junction contained 3 bases not matched to a gene. CDR1 is MDHEN and CDR2 is SYDVKM in the germline V gene. For the CDR3, the DNA is TGTGCCAGCAGCCGGACAGGGGGCCCAGATACGCAGTATTTT. Amino acids: CASSRTGGPDTQYF.

The CDR3 coding sequence is TGTGCCAGCAGAAAGGAGGCGACTAATGAAAAACTGTTTTTT. Translation gives CASRKEATNEKLFF. The V and J genes are TRBV4-2 and TRBJ1-4; D not certain. The CDR3 contains 14 residues. CDR1 is LGHNA and CDR2 is YNFKEQ in the germline V gene. V dropped 6 bases and J dropped 2 bases, with 10 bases sitting between them.

This clone showed up just a few times. The genes are TRBV19 and TRBJ1-1; D may be TRBD1 (6 bases). The CDR3 runs to 16 residues. The germline CDR1 and CDR2 sequences are LNHDA and SQIVND (reference sequence). The V and J ends lost 5 bases and 2 bases respectively, with 18 bases between them. CDR3 amino acids: CASSPHPGQINTEAFF. CDR3 nucleotides: TGTGCCAGTAGTCCACATCCGGGACAAATAAACACTGAAGCTTTCTTT.

The chain joins TRBV28 to TRBJ1-2, with 12 positions matching TRBD1. The germline CDR1 and CDR2 sequences are MDHEN and SYDVKM. The trim removed 2 bases at V and 3 bases at J, leaving 7 bases unmatched. The CDR3 length is 17 residues. In nucleotides, the CDR3 is TGTGCCAGCAGTTTAGGGGGACAGGGGGCGAATCACTATGGCTACACCTTC. As protein: CASSLGGQGANHYGYTF.

J is TRBJ2-4 and V is TRBV28, with TRBD1 identical over 7 bases. In germline, CDR1 is MDHEN, CDR2 SYDVKM. V lost 6 bases, J lost 2 bases, and 7 bases stayed unmatched. This CDR3 has 15 residues. The CDR3: CASRGGWMTKNIQYF. CDR3 coding DNA: TGTGCCAGCAGAGGGGGCTGGATGACCAAAAACATTCAGTACTTC.

This clone was recorded once. The chain has TRBV5-1 and TRBJ2-2, with 9 bases matching TRBD1. The CDR3 length is 14 residues. Trimming took 4 bases from V and 5 from J; bases not matched to a gene: 3. Germline-derived CDR1 and CDR2 are SGHRS and YFSETQ. CDR3 protein: CASSGTGLTGELFF. For the CDR3, the DNA is TGCGCCAGCAGCGGGACAGGGTTGACCGGGGAGCTGTTTTTT.

This CDR3 reads CASSSRLAGVTGELFF. In DNA form, the CDR3 reads TGTGCCAGTAGTTCACGACTAGCGGGAGTTACCGGGGAGCTGTTTTTT. The chain carries TRBV19 and TRBJ2-2, with 12 bases that match TRBD2. In germline, CDR1 is LNHDA, CDR2 SQIVND (reference sequence). The CDR3 sequence is 16 residues long. Trimming at V came to 5 bases and at J to 5 bases, leaving 6 bases not matched to a gene.

The chain has TRBV7-3 and TRBJ2-7; D is undetermined. There are 14 residues in the CDR3. V lost 5 bases and J 1 base, leaving 12 bases between the germline ends. The germline V gene has CDR1 SGHTA and CDR2 FQGTGA. The CDR3 coding sequence is TGTGCCAGCAGCCTAGGTGGCACTTCCTACGAGCAGTACTTC. It translates to CASSLGGTSYEQYF.

This clone was seen only once. The chain combines TRBV28 with TRBJ2-3; 7 bases align to TRBD1. CDR1 and CDR2 (germline): MDHEN, SYDVKM. With 8 bases clipped from V and 6 bases from J, the junction kept 8 bases outside the gene matches. The CDR3 runs 13 residues. The CDR3 bases are TGTGCCAGCGGTTCAGGGGGTGTGGATACGCAGTATTTT. Its translation is CASGSGGVDTQYF.

This clone was detected a few times. The V gene is TRBV5-4, the J gene TRBJ2-7; D may be TRBD1 (5 bases). Trimming left V 1 base short and J 6 bases short, with 11 bases between. The germline gives CDR1 SGHNT, CDR2 YYREEE (reference sequence). The CDR3 consists of 13 residues. The CDR3 DNA reads TGTGCCAGCAGCTTGCAGGGTGTACGCGAGCAGTACTTC. Residues: CASSLQGVREQYF.

The rearrangement links TRBV6-5 to TRBJ1-4, with D possibly being TRBD1 (5 bases). CDR3 length equals 16 residues. Deletions cut 1 base from V and 4 bases from J, with 13 bases between. Per germline, CDR1 MNHEY and CDR2 SVGAGI. The CDR3 reads CASSYWGGRGNEKLFF. CDR3 sequence (DNA): TGTGCCAGCAGTTACTGGGGTGGGAGGGGTAATGAAAAACTGTTTTTT.

The rearrangement uses TRBV13 and TRBJ1-5; D possibly corresponds to TRBD1 (6 bases). Germline CDR1 reads PRHDT; CDR2 reads FYEKMQ (reference sequence). The V gene lost 3 bases and the J gene lost 7 bases, with 10 bases spanning the gap. The CDR3 is 13 residues long. CDR3 residues: CASSFRGDQPQHF. The CDR3 DNA follows: TGTGCCAGCAGCTTCAGGGGCGACCAGCCCCAGCATTTT.

The table lists this clone with a few counts. This same CDR3 is encoded by further DNA sequences in the sample. V and J are TRBV7-8 and TRBJ2-5, with 9 bases that match TRBD2. Per the germline V gene, CDR1 is SGHVS and CDR2 is FQNEAQ. Unmatched junction bases numbered 9, after V lost 6 bases and J lost 4 bases. The CDR3 sequence is 15 residues long. The CDR3 nucleotides read TGTGCCAGCAGTTCTAGCGGGACTTGGGGAGAGACCCAGTACTTC. It yields the protein CASSSSGTWGETQYF.

CDR3 sequence (DNA): TGTGCCAGCAGCCTACAGGGGGCTGGGGCTTTCTTT. This gives the protein CASSLQGAGAFF. The rearrangement joins TRBV5-8 to TRBJ1-1; 9 positions match TRBD1. Looked up from germline, CDR1 is SGHTS and CDR2 is YDEGEE. V lost 4 bases and J lost 11; bases outside the gene matches: 6. This CDR3 is built from 12 residues.

J is TRBJ1-4 and V is TRBV4-1; 7 nucleotides align to TRBD1. CDR1 and CDR2 from the germline V gene are MGHRA and YSYEKL. CDR3 size: 14 residues. V lost 3 bases, J lost 5 bases, and 3 bases stayed unmatched. The CDR3 loop reads CASSHRQGNEKLFF. CDR3 bases: TGCGCCAGCAGCCACAGACAGGGAAATGAAAAACTGTTTTTT.

The genes are TRBV29-1 and TRBJ2-3; 9 bases match TRBD2. From germline, CDR1 is SQVTM and CDR2 ANQGSEA. The CDR3 spans 14 residues. Losses at the gene ends were 4 bases for V and 2 bases for J; bases not matched to a gene: 4. For the CDR3, the DNA is TGCAGCGTTGCGCCTAGCGGGGTCACAGATACGCAGTATTTT. This encodes CSVAPSGVTDTQYF.

The rearrangement links TRBV6-5 to TRBJ2-2; 9 bases map to TRBD2. The CDR3 is 15 residues long. V was clipped by 6 bases and J by 3 bases; unmatched bases: 5. Germline V gene data show CDR1 as MNHEY and CDR2 as SVGAGI. The chain's CDR3 is CASSRLAGDTGELFF. The CDR3 region has the DNA TGTGCCAGCAGCCGTTTAGCGGGAGACACCGGGGAGCTGTTTTTT.

The V and J genes are TRBV14 and TRBJ2-7; TRBD2 is a possible D gene (5 bases). From germline, CDR1 is SGHDN and CDR2 FVKESK. Trimming took off 5 bases at V and 3 bases at J, with 14 bases between the two ends. CDR3 length: 14 amino acids. This CDR3 reads CASSAAARDYEQYF. CDR3 DNA sequence: TGTGCCAGCAGCGCAGCGGCCCGGGACTACGAGCAGTACTTC.

The chain carries TRBV27 and TRBJ2-5; 12 positions match TRBD2. V was clipped by 8 bases and J by 5 bases; unmatched bases: 15. The CDR3 is 17 residues long. CDR1 is MNHEY, CDR2 SMNVEV, per germline (reference sequence). The CDR3 reads CASCRRLAGVSCETQYF. CDR3 DNA sequence: TGTGCCAGCTGCCGTCGACTAGCGGGAGTTTCATGTGAGACCCAGTACTTC.

The gene calls are TRBV30 and TRBJ2-7; the match to TRBD1 covers 7 bases. CDR1 is GTSNPN and CDR2 is SVGIG in the germline V gene (reference sequence). The CDR3 length is 17 residues. V lost 0 bases, J lost 4 bases, and 15 bases stayed unmatched. CDR3 loop: CAWSVGGRPTMGYEQYF. CDR3 sequence (DNA): TGTGCCTGGAGTGTAGGGGGCAGACCTACTATGGGGTACGAGCAGTACTTC.